These 8 T cell receptor beta chains share one sample of origin, sequenced in a study of technical replicates of blood from several donors. The protocol was immunoSEQ multiplex PCR, while the TCRdb copy is restricted to in-frame clones and leaves out a portion. Of approximately 82,000 clones in the sample, over 80% were seen once. Material: T cells isolated from PBMCs. The receptors originated from a human donor in good health.

V is TRBV30 and J is TRBJ1-3; no clear D gene. The CDR3 runs to 15 residues. The germline V and J ends were trimmed by 4 bases and 0 bases, with 13 bases remaining between them. Germline CDR1 is GTSNPN and CDR2 is SVGIG (reference sequence). CDR3 sequence reads: CAWTPLTSSGNTIYF. The CDR3 nucleotides are TGTGCCTGGACCCCCCTAACCTCCTCTGGAAACACCATATATTTT.

The rearrangement joins TRBV28 to TRBJ2-5; 7 bases are shared with TRBD1. Germline-derived CDR1 and CDR2 are MDHEN and SYDVKM. V lost 8 bases to trimming and J lost 3 bases; unmatched junction nucleotides: 3. This CDR3 is 12 amino acids long. CDR3 sequence (DNA): TGTGCCAGCGGGGACAGTAAAGAGACCCAGTACTTC. Translating it yields CASGDSKETQYF.

This clone was observed a single time. The chain couples TRBV27 to TRBJ2-5; TRBD2 agrees at 7 bases. Trimming cost V 6 bases and J 2 bases; bases outside gene matches: 6. Looked up from germline, CDR1 is MNHEY and CDR2 is SMNVEV (reference sequence). The CDR3 is made up of 14 amino acids. The CDR3 nucleotides read TGTGCCAGCAGCCTGAGCGGGATACAAGAGACCCAGTACTTC. It is translated as CASSLSGIQETQYF.

V gene TRBV6-5 combines with J gene TRBJ1-3, with D unresolved. There are 13 residues in the CDR3. Germline loops: CDR1 MNHEY, CDR2 SVGAGI. Trimming stripped 6 bases from V and 2 bases from J, with 8 bases between. The CDR3 reads CASSSVAGNTIYF. The CDR3 nucleotides are TGTGCCAGCAGCTCGGTGGCTGGAAACACCATATATTTT.

The count of this clone is one. The rearrangement joins TRBV5-4 to TRBJ2-2; TRBD1 aligns across 7 bases. V dropped 1 base and J dropped 7; count of bases not matched to a gene: 7. This CDR3 spans 15 amino acids. Germline CDR1 SGHNT, CDR2 YYREEE (reference sequence). The CDR3: CASSLSGTVFGELFF. The CDR3 nucleotides are TGTGCCAGCAGCTTGTCCGGGACAGTATTCGGGGAGCTGTTTTTT.

The CDR3: CASTSGGTGELFF. For the CDR3, the DNA is TGCGCCAGCACTAGCGGGGGCACCGGGGAGCTGTTTTTT. The chain links TRBV5-1 to TRBJ2-2; 10 nucleotides agree with TRBD2. Germline CDR1 reads SGHRS; CDR2 reads YFSETQ. The junction had 0 bases not matched to a gene; V was cut back by 6 bases and J by 4 bases. The CDR3 covers 13 residues.

V gene TRBV29-1 combines with J gene TRBJ1-4; D gene ambiguous. V lost 4 bases and J lost 8, with 11 bases in between. Germline lookup yields CDR1 SQVTM and CDR2 ANQGSEA. The CDR3 runs to 12 residues. CDR3 bases: TGCAGCGTTGGTCAGGTTTTCGAAAAACTGTTTTTT. It translates to CSVGQVFEKLFF.

The rearrangement joins TRBV29-1 to TRBJ2-7; 12 bases fit TRBD2. In germline, CDR1 is SQVTM, CDR2 ANQGSEA. Trimming took 0 bases from V and 2 from J; bases not matched to a gene: 8. CDR3 length: 17 residues. CDR3 nucleotides: TGCAGCGTTGAAGAACTACAGGGACTAGCGGGTCCCTACGAGCAGTACTTC. This gives the protein CSVEELQGLAGPYEQYF.